A single sample gave rise to the 18 T cell receptor beta chains below, sequenced in a study of T cells in Graves' hyperthyroidism and ophthalmopathy. Amplification of TCR beta CDR3 regions was performed using RNA transcripts as template. Carried out on the TCR CDR3, a first-round RT-PCR used the HTBI primer set. TCRdb re-called the multiplex PCR reads with MiXCR, one entry per CDR3 protein. The sample lists some 580,000 distinct CDR3 sequences, roughly 16% seen once, with roughly 3% in the top ten. What was sequenced was blood. The receptors were gathered from a woman aged 40-49 years with Graves' ophthalmopathy.

The rearrangement joins TRBV20-1 to TRBJ1-3; D unclear. V was trimmed by 3 bases and J by 0 bases, leaving 12 bases between them. Germline V gene lookup returns CDR1 DFQATT and CDR2 SNEGSKA (reference sequence). The CDR3 totals 15 residues. In DNA, the CDR3 is TGCAGTGCTAGTTTGTCCGGAACCTCTGGAAACACCATATATTTT. It is translated as CSASLSGTSGNTIYF.

This chain uses TRBV5-1 with TRBJ2-7; no clear D gene. Trimming left V 2 bases short and J 6 bases short, with 12 bases between. CDR3 size: 13 residues. Germline V gene data show CDR1 as SGHRS and CDR2 as YFSETQ. This chain's CDR3 is CASSLSAAAEQYF. The CDR3 region has the DNA TGCGCCAGCAGCTTATCGGCGGCGGCCGAGCAGTACTTC.

This clonotype was detected a few times. The V gene is TRBV7-9, the J gene TRBJ2-1, with 10 bases identical to TRBD2. After removal of 5 bases from V and 8 bases from J, the junction contained 9 bases not matched to a gene. The germline V gene has CDR1 SEHNR and CDR2 FQNEAQ (reference sequence). The CDR3 contains 15 residues. The CDR3 reads CASSLGASGSDEQFF. The CDR3 DNA reads as TGTGCCAGCAGCCTAGGGGCTAGCGGGAGTGATGAGCAGTTCTTC.

There are many counts of this clonotype. The genes are TRBV2 and TRBJ2-5; unclear D gene. V was cut by 4 bases and J by 3 bases, with 6 bases left in between. Germline loops: CDR1 SNHLY, CDR2 FYNNEI. This CDR3 spans 12 amino acids. The CDR3 DNA reads TGTGCCAGCAGTGCGACCGAAGAGACCCAGTACTTC. Its translation is CASSATEETQYF. The entire variable domain, with the rest obtained from reference TRBV2 and TRBJ2-5, is as follows: EPEVTQTPSHQVTQMGQEVILRCVPISNHLYFYWYRQILGQKVEFLVSFYNNEISEKSEIFDDQFSVERPDGSNFTLKIRSTKLEDSAMYFCASSATEETQYFGPGTRLLVL.

This clonotype was observed many times. The chain links TRBV30 to TRBJ2-3; 9 bases line up with TRBD2. The germline V gene has CDR1 GTSNPN and CDR2 SVGIG (reference sequence). After removal of 0 bases from V and 3 bases from J, the junction contained 4 bases not matched to a gene. This CDR3 is 15 amino acids long. CDR3 loop: CAWSVSGGWTDTQYF. In nucleotides, the CDR3 is TGTGCCTGGAGTGTGAGCGGGGGGTGGACAGATACGCAGTATTTT.

This clonotype was counted ten times or more. This chain links TRBV30 with TRBJ1-1; TRBD1 might be the D (5 bases). V was trimmed by 3 bases and J by 1 base, leaving 9 bases between them. There are 13 residues in the CDR3. CDR1 is GTSNPN, CDR2 SVGIG, per germline (reference sequence). DNA of the CDR3: TGTGCCTGGAGAAGCGGGGGGAACACTGAAGCTTTCTTT. Amino acid sequence: CAWRSGGNTEAFF.

This clonotype was seen ten or more times. The rearrangement links TRBV6-5 to TRBJ2-1, with TRBD2 matching over 8 bases. The CDR3 is 14 residues long. Germline values: CDR1 MNHEY, CDR2 SVGAGI. The ends lost 2 bases at V and 9 bases at J; junction bases unmatched: 6. As DNA, the CDR3 is TGTGCCAGCAGTTACAGGCGGGGGGCAAGTGAGCAGTTCTTC. Its protein product is CASSYRRGASEQFF.

This clonotype came up a few times. This chain connects TRBV6-1 to TRBJ1-2; D possibly corresponds to TRBD1 (6 bases). Germline lookup yields CDR1 MNHNS and CDR2 SASEGT. The CDR3 sequence is 14 residues long. V shed 2 bases and J shed 8 bases, with 15 bases lying between them. The CDR3, as DNA: TGTGCCAGCAGTGAAATTAACAGGGAGGCCGGCTACACCTTC. Its protein product is CASSEINREAGYTF.

This clonotype was recorded at least ten times. This chain connects TRBV28 to TRBJ2-7; weak D call: TRBD1 (7 bases). Trimming removed 5 bases from V and 2 bases from J, with 16 bases in between. This CDR3 is 15 amino acids long. Germline CDR1 MDHEN, CDR2 SYDVKM. The chain's CDR3 is CASSPLQGRTYEQYF. DNA of the CDR3: TGTGCCAGCAGTCCCCTACAGGGGAGGACCTACGAGCAGTACTTC.

In its sample, this clonotype was seen many times. The chain joins TRBV3-1 to TRBJ1-5; no reliable D call. The CDR3 spans 15 residues. Germline CDR1 is LGHDT and CDR2 is YNNKEL (reference sequence). V lost 0 bases, J lost 1 base, and 7 bases lay in between. In DNA form, the CDR3 reads TGTGCCAGCAGCCAAGATTTCCTAAGCAATCAGCCCCAGCATTTT. This sequence encodes CASSQDFLSNQPQHF.

This clonotype showed up many times. This chain links TRBV30 with TRBJ1-1, with 8 positions matching TRBD1. Per the germline V gene, CDR1 is GTSNPN and CDR2 is SVGIG (reference sequence). This CDR3 has 13 residues. V dropped 2 bases and J dropped 3; count of bases not matched to a gene: 2. The CDR3 spells CAWSLQGDTEAFF. The CDR3 nucleotides are TGTGCCTGGAGTCTACAGGGGGACACTGAAGCTTTCTTT.

Many counts were recorded for this clonotype. This rearrangement joins TRBV7-9 to TRBJ1-2; weak D call: TRBD1 (5 bases). Looked up from germline, CDR1 is SEHNR and CDR2 is FQNEAQ (reference sequence). The CDR3 has 15 amino acids. Trimming took 5 bases from V and 1 from J, leaving 14 bases between them. Written as DNA, the CDR3 is TGTGCCAGCAGCATGACAGATATTATTAACTATGGCTACACCTTC. Protein: CASSMTDIINYGYTF.

J is TRBJ2-4 and V is TRBV4-1; no reliable D call. CDR3 length: 17 residues. The V end was cut by 0 bases, the J end by 1 base, with 13 bases between. The germline V gene has CDR1 MGHRA and CDR2 YSYEKL. This CDR3 reads CASSQDSRVGAKNIQYF. The CDR3 DNA reads TGCGCCAGCAGCCAAGATAGTCGAGTCGGTGCCAAAAACATTCAGTACTTC.

This chain uses TRBV6-1 with TRBJ2-3; a weak D match, TRBD2 (5 bases). The CDR3 contains 15 residues. Germline lookup yields CDR1 MNHNS and CDR2 SASEGT. Trimming removed 6 bases at V and 5 bases at J, with 18 bases between. The CDR3 sequence: CASRPRGDGIDTQYF. In DNA form, the CDR3 reads TGTGCCAGCAGACCCCGGGGAGATGGGATAGATACGCAGTATTTT.

The rearrangement links TRBV6-1 to TRBJ1-6; possibly TRBD1 for D (6 bases). In germline, CDR1 is MNHNS, CDR2 SASEGT. V was pared by 7 bases and J by 6 bases, with 16 bases between. The CDR3 is made up of 15 amino acids. The CDR3 here is CASTQPVQGNSPLHF. CDR3 nucleotides: TGTGCCAGCACCCAGCCGGTACAGGGTAATTCACCCCTCCACTTT.

The table lists this clonotype with many counts. The chain uses TRBV19 and TRBJ2-5; possible D gene TRBD2, 6 bases. V lost 4 bases and J 4 bases, leaving 7 bases between the germline ends. The CDR3 is 12 residues long. In germline, CDR1 is LNHDA, CDR2 SQIVND (reference sequence). CDR3: CASSTGGETQYF. The CDR3 DNA reads TGTGCCAGTAGTACCGGGGGAGAGACCCAGTACTTC.

This clonotype was seen at least ten times. This chain links TRBV18 with TRBJ2-7; 9 bases match TRBD1. The CDR3 has 17 residues. J lost 6 bases, V lost 3 bases, and 15 bases had no gene match. Germline V lookup: CDR1 KGHSH, CDR2 LQKENI. As DNA, the CDR3 is TGTGCCAGCTCACCGCTTGGGACAGGGAGATCGGGGGGCGAGCAGTACTTC. As protein: CASSPLGTGRSGGEQYF.

In regard to this clonotype: A much larger clone differs from this one at a single base, so this may be a read error. The CDR3: CAWSSAFQGEQYF. The CDR3 coding sequence is TGTGCCTGGAGTTCCGCCTTCCAGGGGGAGCAGTACTTC. This chain links TRBV30 with TRBJ2-7; perhaps TRBD1 as D (6 bases). Trimming cost V 2 bases and J 7 bases, with 15 bases left between them. The CDR3 has 13 amino acids. Germline values: CDR1 GTSNPN, CDR2 SVGIG (reference sequence).